A selection of T cell receptor beta chains follows, all from one sample in a study of shared clonotypes between healthy human individuals. The repertoire was sequenced with immunoSEQ multiplex PCR; TCRdb's copy has only in-frame clones and lacks some. The table includes approximately 480,000 clones, about 79% detected once. The sequencing sample was made of PBMCs. The receptors here all came from a woman between 40 and 55 years old in good health. Some clones in this sample may be carry-over from other donors' samples. Both conserved end residues are part of each CDR3. Fields, in order: clone size, V gene, D gene, J gene, CDR3 protein, CDR3 DNA. D genes are given only for firm matches. Expanded clones are given a class, and other clones once, few, many or no size at all.

>-|TRBV7-2|TRBD2|TRBJ2-3
CASSPPGLADTQYF
TGTGCCAGCAGCCCCCCGGGACTAGCGGATACGCAGTATTTT
>-|TRBV15|-|TRBJ1-4
CATSRTGIWGEKLFF
TGTGCCACCAGCCGCACCGGGATATGGGGTGAAAAACTGTTTTTT
>-|TRBV15|-|TRBJ2-7
CATSKGGTYEQYF
TGTGCCACCAGCAAGGGGGGAACATACGAGCAGTACTTC
>-|TRBV7-9|TRBD2|TRBJ2-2
CASSATGLAAGELFF
TGTGCCAGCAGCGCCACGGGACTAGCGGCTGGGGAGCTGTTTTTT
>once|TRBV5-4|-|TRBJ1-1
CASSPRAVNTEAFF
TGTGCCAGCAGCCCCAGGGCAGTAAACACTGAAGCTTTCTTT
>-|TRBV7-2|TRBD2|TRBJ2-2
CASSSTLRLAGVGELFF
TGTGCCAGCAGCTCTACCCTCCGACTAGCGGGAGTGGGGGAGCTGTTTTTT
>-|TRBV7-2|TRBD2|TRBJ2-2
CASSYTSGTGELFF
TGTGCCAGCAGCTACACTAGCGGCACCGGGGAGCTGTTTTTT
>-|TRBV5-5|-|TRBJ2-3
CASSLAGGAVSTDTQYF
TGTGCCAGCAGCTTGGCCGGCGGGGCGGTCAGCACAGATACGCAGTATTTT
>few|TRBV28|TRBD1|TRBJ1-1
CASSLSDRAAEAFF
TGTGCCAGCAGTTTATCGGACAGGGCCGCTGAAGCTTTCTTT
>few|TRBV7-3|-|TRBJ2-1
CASSTGVSGSYNEQFF
TGTGCCAGCAGCACTGGAGTTTCTGGGTCCTACAATGAGCAGTTCTTC
>many|TRBV13|-|TRBJ1-4
CASSLVLGGEKLFF
TGTGCCAGCAGCTTAGTCCTAGGGGGTGAAAAACTGTTTTTT
>-|TRBV28|TRBD2|TRBJ2-2
CASKLSSSGAGELFF
TGTGCCAGCAAACTTTCGTCTAGCGGGGCCGGGGAGCTGTTTTTT
>-|TRBV19|TRBD1|TRBJ2-7
CASSLRTGGYEQYF
TGTGCCAGTAGTCTAAGGACAGGGGGCTACGAGCAGTACTTC
>-|TRBV5-5|TRBD1|TRBJ2-7
CASSLLLGTGYSYEQYF
TGTGCCAGCAGCTTGCTTCTAGGGACAGGATATTCCTACGAGCAGTACTTC
>-|TRBV19|TRBD2|TRBJ2-1
CASTGTSGRAAYNEQFF
TGTGCCAGCACCGGGACTAGCGGGAGAGCGGCCTACAATGAGCAGTTCTTC
>-|TRBV10-3|TRBD2|TRBJ2-7
CATAGVGDSYEQYF
TGTGCCACCGCGGGGGTGGGGGACTCCTACGAGCAGTACTTC
>-|TRBV28|TRBD1|TRBJ2-7
CASSSAGTGGGEQYF
TGTGCCAGCAGTTCCGCCGGGACAGGGGGCGGCGAGCAGTACTTC
>-|TRBV18|-|TRBJ1-1
CASSPPSGVWTEAFF
TGTGCCAGCTCACCACCATCGGGGGTATGGACTGAAGCTTTCTTT
>-|TRBV18|TRBD1|TRBJ2-5
CASSPKTGEETQYF
TGTGCCAGCTCACCAAAGACAGGGGAAGAGACCCAGTACTTC
>few|TRBV10-3|-|TRBJ2-2
CAISEELANTGELFF
TGTGCCATCAGTGAAGAACTAGCGAACACCGGGGAGCTGTTTTTT
>-|TRBV7-3|TRBD2|TRBJ2-2
CASSLAGGQNTGELFF
TGTGCCAGCAGCTTAGCGGGGGGACAGAACACCGGGGAGCTGTTTTTT
>-|TRBV7-2|TRBD2|TRBJ2-7
CASSLDGLAGYEQYF
TGTGCCAGCAGCTTAGATGGTCTAGCGGGTTACGAGCAGTACTTC
>once|TRBV23-1|-|TRBJ2-7
CASSQGAEMAYEQYF
TGCGCCAGCAGTCAAGGGGCAGAGATGGCCTACGAGCAGTACTTC
>-|TRBV18|TRBD1|TRBJ2-1
CASSPRQGWYEQFF
TGTGCCAGCTCACCAAGACAGGGTTGGTATGAGCAGTTCTTC
>once|TRBV7-3|TRBD2|TRBJ2-3
CASSLSTSGSGTDTQYF
TGTGCCAGCAGCTTATCGACTAGCGGGAGTGGCACAGATACGCAGTATTTT
>-|TRBV9|-|TRBJ2-7
CASSVRDGIWGDEQYF
TGTGCCAGCAGCGTACGGGATGGGATTTGGGGGGACGAGCAGTACTTC
>once|TRBV28|-|TRBJ2-1
CATTGGAGRNEQFF
TGTGCCACAACTGGGGGGGCTGGTAGGAATGAGCAGTTCTTC
>-|TRBV28|TRBD1|TRBJ1-2
CASSPPGGITYGYTF
TGTGCCAGCAGTCCCCCAGGGGGCATCACTTATGGCTACACCTTC
>-|TRBV5-6|TRBD2|TRBJ2-7
CASSLIAGDEQYF
TGTGCCAGCAGCTTGATAGCGGGAGACGAGCAGTACTTC
>-|TRBV7-9|TRBD1|TRBJ2-3
CASRGTDYTDTQYF
TGTGCCAGCAGGGGGACAGATTACACAGATACGCAGTATTTT
>-|TRBV6-6|TRBD1|TRBJ1-5
CASGDRGRFGNQPQHF
TGTGCCAGCGGGGACAGGGGTCGTTTTGGCAATCAGCCCCAGCATTTT
>-|TRBV25-1|TRBD2|TRBJ2-1
CATSRGGLAGVHNEQFF
TGTGCCACCTCCCGGGGGGGACTAGCGGGGGTCCACAATGAGCAGTTCTTC
>-|TRBV27|TRBD1|TRBJ1-2
CASSLKLGQGPYGYTF
TGTGCCAGCAGTTTAAAGCTTGGACAGGGCCCCTATGGCTACACCTTC
>-|TRBV7-6|TRBD1|TRBJ2-7
CASSPPGQGNEQYF
TGTGCCAGCAGCCCCCCGGGACAGGGAAACGAGCAGTACTTC
>few|TRBV4-1|-|TRBJ1-1
CASSHQTGFTEAFF
TGCGCCAGCAGCCACCAAACAGGGTTCACTGAAGCTTTCTTT
>-|TRBV2|TRBD1|TRBJ1-4
CASSGDGTGGEKLFF
TGTGCCAGCAGTGGAGACGGGACAGGGGGAGAAAAACTGTTTTTT
>-|TRBV5-6|TRBD1|TRBJ1-1
CASSLGHRGRRNAEAFF
TGTGCCAGCAGCTTGGGGCATAGGGGGCGCCGGAACGCTGAAGCTTTCTTT
>once|TRBV4-3|-|TRBJ1-1
CASSQDTAPNTEAFF
TGCGCCAGCAGCCAAGATACAGCACCGAACACTGAAGCTTTCTTT
>-|TRBV28|TRBD1|TRBJ2-3
CASSSGQGYGLSTDTQYF
TGTGCCAGCAGTTCCGGACAGGGGTACGGGTTGAGCACAGATACGCAGTATTTT
>few|TRBV21-1|-|TRBJ1-2
CASSKRDGTYYGYTF
TGTGCCAGCAGCAAAAGAGATGGCACCTACTATGGCTACACCTTC
>once|TRBV5-1|-|TRBJ2-5
CASSPSTAEETQYF
TGCGCCAGCAGCCCGTCGACAGCAGAGGAGACCCAGTACTTC
>-|TRBV29-1|TRBD1|TRBJ1-1
CSVSGTGDTEAFF
TGCAGCGTGTCCGGGACAGGGGACACTGAAGCTTTCTTT
>-|TRBV14|TRBD1|TRBJ2-7
CASSHMDRGRYEQYF
TGTGCCAGCAGCCACATGGACAGGGGCAGGTACGAGCAGTACTTC
>many|TRBV27|-|TRBJ2-2
CASSLMETGELFF
TGTGCCAGCAGTTTAATGGAAACCGGGGAGCTGTTTTTT
>-|TRBV29-1|-|TRBJ2-5
CSGQVRGETQYF
TGCAGCGGGCAGGTTCGGGGAGAGACCCAGTACTTC
>-|TRBV6-1|-|TRBJ1-3
CASSEMGLYGVGSGNTIYF
TGTGCCAGCAGTGAAATGGGGTTGTACGGCGTCGGCTCTGGAAACACCATATATTTT
>-|TRBV7-9|TRBD2|TRBJ2-5
CASSPGTSGRQETQYF
TGTGCCAGCAGCCCGGGGACTAGCGGGAGGCAAGAGACCCAGTACTTC
>once|TRBV28|-|TRBJ2-7
CASSLGRYYEQYF
TGTGCCAGCAGTTTGGGTCGATACTACGAGCAGTACTTC
>-|TRBV29-1|-|TRBJ1-5
CSVVQEPNQPQHF
TGCAGCGTTGTACAGGAACCCAATCAGCCCCAGCATTTT
>-|TRBV2|TRBD2|TRBJ2-1
CASSPRDYPQFF
TGTGCCAGCAGTCCCCGGGACTACCCGCAGTTCTTC
>-|TRBV25-1|-|TRBJ2-1
CASSEAGPYNEQFF
TGTGCCAGCAGTGAAGCGGGACCCTACAATGAGCAGTTCTTC
>once|TRBV21-1|-|TRBJ2-1
CASSLYSRGGSYNEQFF
TGTGCCAGCAGCCTCTACTCTAGGGGGGGGTCCTACAATGAGCAGTTCTTC
>few|TRBV5-1|TRBD1|TRBJ1-1
CASNWDSQNTEAFF
TGCGCCAGCAACTGGGACAGCCAGAACACTGAAGCTTTCTTT
>-|TRBV5-4|TRBD1|TRBJ2-2
CACRDSSTGELFF
TGTGCCTGCCGGGACAGTTCCACCGGGGAGCTGTTTTTT
>-|TRBV30|-|TRBJ1-3
CAWSATLGVNTIYF
TGTGCCTGGAGTGCCACCCTGGGGGTAAACACCATATATTTT
>-|TRBV5-1|TRBD2|TRBJ2-3
CASSLETSGGHTQYF
TGCGCCAGCAGCTTGGAAACTAGCGGGGGGCATACGCAGTATTTT